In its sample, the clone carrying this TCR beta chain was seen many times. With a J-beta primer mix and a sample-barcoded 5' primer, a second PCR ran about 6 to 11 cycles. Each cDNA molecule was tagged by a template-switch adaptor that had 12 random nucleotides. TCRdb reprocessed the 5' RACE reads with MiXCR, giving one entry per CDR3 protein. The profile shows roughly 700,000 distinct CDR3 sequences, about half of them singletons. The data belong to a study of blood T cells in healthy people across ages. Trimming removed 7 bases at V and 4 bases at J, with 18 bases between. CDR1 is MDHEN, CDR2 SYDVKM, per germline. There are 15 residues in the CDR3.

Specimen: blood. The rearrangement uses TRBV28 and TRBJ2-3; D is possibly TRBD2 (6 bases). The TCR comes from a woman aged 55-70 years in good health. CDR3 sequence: CASILSGARADTQYF. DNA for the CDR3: TGTGCCAGCATCCTCTCGGGAGCGCGAGCAGATACGCAGTATTTT.